This T cell receptor beta chain was recorded in a study of PD-1 blockade in classical Hodgkin lymphoma. Study results and caveats: At baseline, newly diagnosed patients reportedly showed less TCR diversity than healthy donors.

The V segment lost 6 bases and the J segment 2 bases; nucleotides outside the gene matches: 8. The germline V gene has CDR1 LGHNT and CDR2 FRNRAP. The CDR3 runs to 16 residues. Relapse was seen in all patients after autologous stem cell transplantation, and brentuximab vedotin exposure was variable. This clone was seen only a few times. Its antigen is currently unknown. Data came from immunoSEQ multiplex PCR; TCRdb stores just in-frame clones and leaves some out. The sample comprises around 35,000 clones, 85% to 90% of which are singletons, and roughly 7.7% rests with the top ten. This receptor was obtained from a human donor with classical Hodgkin lymphoma. V usage is TRBV12-5 and J usage is TRBJ2-3, with 10 nucleotides matching TRBD2. The source was peripheral blood mononuclear cells (PBMCs), collected before the second cycle of nivolumab. The DNA of the CDR3 is TGTGCTAGTGGCTTTCGGCTAGCGGGAGACACAGATACGCAGTATTTT. Translation: CASGFRLAGDTDTQYF.